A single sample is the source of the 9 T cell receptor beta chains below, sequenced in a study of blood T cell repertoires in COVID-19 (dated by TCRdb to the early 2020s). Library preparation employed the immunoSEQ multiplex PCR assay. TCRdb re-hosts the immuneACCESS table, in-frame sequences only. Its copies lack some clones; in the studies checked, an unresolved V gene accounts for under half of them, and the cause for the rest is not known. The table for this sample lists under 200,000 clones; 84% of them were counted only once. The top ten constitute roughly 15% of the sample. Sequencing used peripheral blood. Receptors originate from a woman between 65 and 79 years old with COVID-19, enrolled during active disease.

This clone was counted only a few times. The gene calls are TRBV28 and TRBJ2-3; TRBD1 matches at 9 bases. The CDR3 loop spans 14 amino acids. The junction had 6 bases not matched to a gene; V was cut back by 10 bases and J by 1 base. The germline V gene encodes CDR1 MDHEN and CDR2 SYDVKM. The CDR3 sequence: CATAGTGRTDTQYF. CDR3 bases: TGTGCCACCGCCGGGACAGGGCGCACAGATACGCAGTATTTT.

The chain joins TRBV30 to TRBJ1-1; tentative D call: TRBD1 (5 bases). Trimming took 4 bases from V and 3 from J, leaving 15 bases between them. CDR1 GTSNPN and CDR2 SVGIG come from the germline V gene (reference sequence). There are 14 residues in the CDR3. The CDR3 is CAWTPRVVYTEAFF. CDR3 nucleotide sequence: TGTGCCTGGACTCCCAGGGTGGTGTACACTGAAGCTTTCTTT.

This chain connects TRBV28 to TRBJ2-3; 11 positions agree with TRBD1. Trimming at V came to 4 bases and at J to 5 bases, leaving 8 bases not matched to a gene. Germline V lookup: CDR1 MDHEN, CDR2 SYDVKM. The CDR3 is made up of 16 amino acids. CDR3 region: CASSSGDRGYVDTQYF. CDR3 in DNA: TGTGCCAGCAGTTCCGGGGACAGGGGGTATGTAGATACGCAGTATTTT.

DNA for the CDR3: TGTGCCAGCAGCCAATCGCCGAGGGCTTACAATGAGCAGTTCTTC. Amino acids: CASSQSPRAYNEQFF. The chain recombines TRBV4-2 with TRBJ2-1; D is possibly TRBD2 (5 bases). Trimming removed 2 bases at V and 4 bases at J, with 12 bases between. Germline-derived CDR1 and CDR2 are LGHNA and YNFKEQ. The CDR3 runs 15 residues.

CDR3 protein: CASSYGQAHSGNTIYF. The CDR3 DNA follows: TGTGCCAGCAGTTACGGACAGGCCCACTCTGGAAACACCATATATTTT. The chain carries TRBV28 and TRBJ1-3; 7 positions match TRBD1. V dropped 4 bases and J dropped 0; count of bases not matched to a gene: 6. The V gene's germline CDR1 is MDHEN and CDR2 SYDVKM. The length of the CDR3 is 16 residues.

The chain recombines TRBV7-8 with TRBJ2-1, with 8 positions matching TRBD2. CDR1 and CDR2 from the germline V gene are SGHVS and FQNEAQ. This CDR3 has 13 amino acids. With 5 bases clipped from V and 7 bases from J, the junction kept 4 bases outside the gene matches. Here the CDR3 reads CASSQGTRNEQFF. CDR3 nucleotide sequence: TGTGCCAGCAGCCAGGGGACTAGAAATGAGCAGTTCTTC.

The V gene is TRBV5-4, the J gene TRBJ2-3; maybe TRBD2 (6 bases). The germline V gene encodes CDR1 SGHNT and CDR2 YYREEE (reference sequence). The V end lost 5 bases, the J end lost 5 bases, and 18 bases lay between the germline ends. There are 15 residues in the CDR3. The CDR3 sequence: CASRRDLSVGDTQYF. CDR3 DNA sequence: TGTGCCAGCAGAAGGGACTTAAGCGTAGGAGATACGCAGTATTTT.

Here the CDR3 DNA reads TGTGCCAGCAGCTTTGCAGGGAACACTGAAGCTTTCTTT. It is translated as CASSFAGNTEAFF. The V and J genes are TRBV7-3 and TRBJ1-1; unclear D gene. CDR1 is SGHTA and CDR2 is FQGTGA in the germline V gene. The ends were cut back, 3 bases at V and 1 base at J, with 6 bases in the middle. The CDR3 spans 13 residues.

For the CDR3, the DNA is TGTGCCAGCAATGTGGGCAGCTTGAACACTGAAGCTTTCTTT. This sequence encodes CASNVGSLNTEAFF. The chain uses TRBV28 and TRBJ1-1; D gene unclear. CDR1 is MDHEN, CDR2 SYDVKM, per germline. This CDR3 comprises 14 residues. Trimming took 7 bases from V and 0 from J, leaving 12 bases between them. The full variable domain, with the rest looked up from reference TRBV28 and TRBJ1-1, is DVKVTQSSRYLVKRTGEKVFLECVQDMDHENMFWYRQDPGLGLRLIYFSYDVKMKEKGDIPEGYSVSREKKERFSLILESASTNQTSMYLCASNVGSLNTEAFFGQGTRLTVV.